The 18 T cell receptor beta chains reported below all come from one sample, sequenced in a study of cytomegalovirus exposure and HLA in healthy donors. Method: immunoSEQ multiplex PCR; TCRdb's copy keeps in-frame clones and lacks some. In the table there are roughly 150,000 clones, about 88% of which are singletons. Sequencing used PBMCs. The receptor source for this set is a woman in her late teens or twenties in good health and CMV-seropositive.

DNA for the CDR3: TGTGCCAGCACCCCACGTCAAGCGCGGCCCTACGAGCAGTACTTC. Translation: CASTPRQARPYEQYF. J is TRBJ2-7 and V is TRBV7-2, with unresolved D. CDR1 SGHTA and CDR2 FQGNSA come from the germline V gene. The CDR3 is 15 amino acids. V shed 7 bases and J shed 2 bases, with 18 bases lying between them. The full variable domain, with the rest looked up from reference TRBV7-2 and TRBJ2-7, is GAGVSQSPSNKVTEKGKDVELRCDPISGHTALYWYRQSLGQGLEFLIYFQGNSAPDKSGLPSDRFSAERTGGSVSTLTIQRTQQEDSAVYLCASTPRQARPYEQYFGPGTRLTVT.

The CDR3 nucleotides read TGTGCCAGTAGCACCTTGAGGGATACGCAGTATTTT. Amino acids: CASSTLRDTQYF. The chain couples TRBV19 to TRBJ2-3; D unresolved. Germline V CDR1 and CDR2: LNHDA, SQIVND (reference sequence). Deletions cut 6 bases from V and 6 bases from J, with 10 bases between. The CDR3 length is 12 residues.

This chain uses TRBV5-4 with TRBJ2-3, with a weak D call TRBD2 (6 bases). The length of the CDR3 is 15 residues. V was shortened by 4 bases and J by 0 bases, with 12 bases between the two germline ends. Germline V lookup: CDR1 SGHNT, CDR2 YYREEE (reference sequence). The chain's CDR3 is CASSRRGTSTDTQYF. CDR3 sequence (DNA): TGTGCCAGCAGCCGTCGGGGGACTAGCACAGATACGCAGTATTTT.

V is TRBV14 and J is TRBJ1-2, with D possibly being TRBD1 (6 bases). The CDR3 consists of 18 residues. The germline V and J ends were trimmed by 1 base and 0 bases, with 18 bases remaining between them. Per germline, CDR1 SGHDN and CDR2 FVKESK. The CDR3 loop is CASSQATGHARANYGYTF. In nucleotides, the CDR3 is TGTGCCAGCAGCCAAGCCACGGGACATGCTCGAGCTAACTATGGCTACACCTTC.

Note on this clone: A junction end diverges from the germline sequence, so it may reflect a read error. J is TRBJ2-3 and V is TRBV2; a weak D match, TRBD2 (5 bases). The CDR3 is 15 residues long. Germline CDR1 is SNHLY and CDR2 is FYNNEI. The CDR3 sequence is CASSDVASFSDTQYF. As DNA, the CDR3 is TGTGCCAGCAGTGACGTGGCTAGCTTTTCAGATACACAGTATTTT.

The chain employs TRBV2 and TRBJ2-7; 8 nucleotides line up with TRBD1. Germline values: CDR1 SNHLY, CDR2 FYNNEI. This CDR3 is 14 amino acids long. After removal of 10 bases from V and 2 bases from J, the junction contained 10 bases not matched to a gene. The CDR3 here is CAIDAGTGTYEQYF. CDR3 sequence (DNA): TGTGCCATCGACGCCGGGACAGGAACCTACGAGCAGTACTTC.

In regard to this clone: Compared with germline, one end of the junction differs, possibly owing to a read error. The rearrangement links TRBV11-2 to TRBJ2-1; D gene unclear. The CDR3 is 11 amino acids. Germline V lookup: CDR1 SGHAT, CDR2 FQNNGV. The CDR3 reads CASSSFNEQFF. CDR3 bases: TGTGCCAGCAGCTCCTTCAATGAGCAGTTCTTC.

The gene calls are TRBV5-4 and TRBJ2-7; possible D gene TRBD2, 7 bases. The germline V gene has CDR1 SGHNT and CDR2 YYREEE (reference sequence). There are 14 residues in the CDR3. V was clipped by 4 bases and J by 6 bases, with 17 bases between them. CDR3 sequence reads: CASSHLGGRLEQYF. DNA for the CDR3: TGTGCCAGCAGCCACCTCGGGGGGCGTCTCGAGCAGTACTTC.

CDR3 in amino acids: CASSLEGQGWTGELFF. The CDR3 DNA is TGCGCCAGCAGCTTGGAGGGACAGGGTTGGACCGGGGAGCTGTTTTTT. The chain combines TRBV5-1 with TRBJ2-2; 9 bases agree with TRBD1. CDR1 and CDR2 (germline): SGHRS, YFSETQ. The CDR3 extends over 16 amino acids. Germline trimming cut 0 bases from V and 5 bases from J; bases unmatched to any gene: 5.

J is TRBJ1-5 and V is TRBV19; D not resolved. V was trimmed by 10 bases and J by 0 bases, leaving 16 bases between them. The CDR3 loop spans 15 amino acids. The germline V gene encodes CDR1 LNHDA and CDR2 SQIVND (reference sequence). CDR3 in amino acids: CAIPAATYSNQPQHF. The CDR3 nucleotides are TGTGCCATCCCAGCTGCGACATATAGCAATCAGCCCCAGCATTTT.

The rearrangement joins TRBV6-1 to TRBJ2-2; 9 positions match TRBD2. Germline V gene sequence: CDR1 MNHNS, CDR2 SASEGT. Unmatched junction bases numbered 4, after V lost 10 bases and J lost 1 base. CDR3 length: 14 amino acids. The CDR3 sequence: CAISTSGNTGELFF. CDR3 nucleotides: TGTGCCATCTCGACTAGCGGGAACACCGGGGAGCTGTTTTTT.

V usage is TRBV7-8 and J usage is TRBJ2-3, with D perhaps matching TRBD2 (5 bases). V was pared by 8 bases and J by 11 bases, with 14 bases between. This CDR3 has 11 amino acids. CDR1 is SGHVS and CDR2 is FQNEAQ in the germline V gene. The CDR3: CASLRGEMQYF. Written as DNA, the CDR3 is TGTGCCAGCCTCCGGGGAGAGATGCAGTATTTT.

The rearrangement links TRBV7-2 to TRBJ2-5; a weak D match, TRBD2 (5 bases). The germline CDR1 and CDR2 sequences are SGHTA and FQGNSA. Deletions cut 2 bases from V and 2 bases from J, with 12 bases between. The CDR3 runs to 15 residues. CDR3 in DNA: TGTGCCAGCAGCTTAACTAGAACCCTACAAGAGACCCAGTACTTC. Its translation: CASSLTRTLQETQYF.

The chain joins TRBV6-6 to TRBJ2-7, with TRBD2 matching over 11 bases. CDR3 size: 13 residues. The J segment lost 3 bases and the V segment lost 6 bases, leaving 1 base of the junction unmatched. Germline values: CDR1 MNHNY, CDR2 SVGAGI (reference sequence). Here the CDR3 DNA reads TGTGCCAGCAGAGGGACTAGCGGCTACGAGCAGTACTTC. Translating it yields CASRGTSGYEQYF.

The genes are TRBV7-9 and TRBJ2-3, with TRBD2 matching 7 bases. The V gene's germline CDR1 is SEHNR and CDR2 FQNEAQ (reference sequence). V gave up 3 bases and J gave up 0 bases; unmatched junction bases: 12. The length of the CDR3 is 18 residues. The CDR3 here is CASSFVAGDLSSTDTQYF. The CDR3 nucleotides are TGTGCCAGCAGCTTTGTGGCGGGGGATCTCTCTAGCACAGATACGCAGTATTTT.

The rearrangement links TRBV7-9 to TRBJ1-2; the D gene is possibly TRBD1 (6 bases). The V gene lost 4 bases and the J gene lost 8 bases, with 17 bases spanning the gap. The CDR3 has 14 amino acids. Germline CDR1 is SEHNR and CDR2 is FQNEAQ (reference sequence). As DNA, the CDR3 is TGTGCCAGCAGCTCGAGGACAGTACCCTTGGGCTACACCTTC. This gives the protein CASSSRTVPLGYTF.

This clone occurred a few times. CDR3 region: CASSESSLHEQYF. The DNA of the CDR3 is TGCGCCAGCAGTGAGTCGAGTCTCCACGAGCAGTACTTC. The rearrangement uses TRBV10-1 and TRBJ2-7, with D hard to call. This CDR3 has 13 residues. With 0 bases removed from V and 5 bases from J, the gap between germline ends came to 8 bases. From germline, CDR1 is WNHNN and CDR2 SYGVQD (reference sequence).

The chain uses TRBV28 and TRBJ2-3, with 7 bases identical to TRBD1. The CDR3 has 15 amino acids. V was pared by 5 bases and J by 1 base, with 6 bases of the junction left unmatched. Germline V gene lookup returns CDR1 MDHEN and CDR2 SYDVKM. The CDR3 spells CASSVQGIGTDTQYF. The CDR3 bases are TGTGCCAGCAGTGTACAGGGGATCGGCACAGATACGCAGTATTTT.